These 5 T cell receptor beta chains came from one sample sequenced in a study of blood T cell repertoires in COVID-19. Using immunoSEQ multiplex PCR, the repertoire was profiled, and TCRdb retains in-frame clones only, with some absent. Here the sample spans 140,000 to 150,000 clones, over 75% being singletons. Sequences were obtained from peripheral blood. These receptors all stem from a woman aged 60-75 years with COVID-19, enrolled during active disease.

This rearrangement joins TRBV19 to TRBJ2-5, with D uncertain. This CDR3 comprises 11 residues. Looked up from germline, CDR1 is LNHDA and CDR2 is SQIVND (reference sequence). The V end was cut by 8 bases, the J end by 5 bases, with 9 bases between. CDR3 in amino acids: CASAARETQYF. The CDR3 DNA sequence: TGTGCCAGTGCGGCTCGGGAGACCCAGTACTTC.

In its sample, this clone was seen once. J is TRBJ2-5 and V is TRBV5-4, with 7 nucleotides matching TRBD2. CDR1 is SGHNT and CDR2 is YYREEE in the germline V gene (reference sequence). The V gene end was trimmed by 4 bases and the J gene end by 3 bases; junction bases not matched to a gene: 3. This CDR3 comprises 13 residues. The CDR3 DNA sequence: TGTGCCAGCAGCGCAACTAGCGAAGAGACCCAGTACTTC. This codes for CASSATSEETQYF. The full variable domain, completed using reference TRBV5-4 and TRBJ2-5, is ETGVTQSPTHLIKTRGQQVTLRCSSQSGHNTVSWYQQALGQGPQFIFQYYREEENGRGNFPPRFSGLQFPNYSSELNVNALELDDSALYLCASSATSEETQYFGPGTRLLVL.

V gene TRBV2 combines with J gene TRBJ1-2; 9 nucleotides match TRBD1. Germline lookup yields CDR1 SNHLY and CDR2 FYNNEI. J lost 2 bases, V lost 8 bases, and 9 bases had no gene match. CDR3 length: 15 residues. In DNA form, the CDR3 reads TGTGCCAGCTTTCTCCGGGACAGGGAAAACTATGGCTACACCTTC. It encodes CASFLRDRENYGYTF.

The chain joins TRBV3-1 (or the pseudogene TRBV3-2) to TRBJ2-1, with 8 bases matching TRBD2. Trimming removed 6 bases from V and 9 bases from J; junction bases left unmatched: 19. The CDR3 runs 17 residues. Per the germline V gene, CDR1 is LGHDT and CDR2 is YNNKEL (reference sequence). The CDR3 DNA reads TGTGCCAGCAGACATGGTTGGCGGGCGGGGGGCCGAGGTGAGCAGTTCTTC. Translated: CASRHGWRAGGRGEQFF.

This chain uses TRBV5-1 with TRBJ1-1; 9 bases fit TRBD1. The CDR3 length is 19 residues. The V and J ends lost 1 base and 0 bases, in that order; junction bases with no gene match: 13. The germline CDR1 and CDR2 sequences are SGHRS and YFSETQ. CDR3 DNA sequence: TGCGCCAGCAGCTTGACGGGACAGGGTGTATCACGGGTGAACACTGAAGCTTTCTTT. Amino acids: CASSLTGQGVSRVNTEAFF.